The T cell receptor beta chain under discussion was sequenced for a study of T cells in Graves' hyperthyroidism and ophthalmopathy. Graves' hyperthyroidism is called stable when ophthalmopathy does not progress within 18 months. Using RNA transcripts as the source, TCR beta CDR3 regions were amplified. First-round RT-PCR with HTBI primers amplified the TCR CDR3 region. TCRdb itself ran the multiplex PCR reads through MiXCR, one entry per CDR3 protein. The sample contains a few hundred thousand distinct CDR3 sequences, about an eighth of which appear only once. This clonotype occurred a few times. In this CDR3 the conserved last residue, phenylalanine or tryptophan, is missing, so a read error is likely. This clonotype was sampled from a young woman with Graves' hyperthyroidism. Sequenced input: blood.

Here the CDR3 reads CSASLRRGMNTEAFL. The CDR3 nucleotides are TGCAGTGCTAGTCTAAGGCGGGGAATGAACACTGAAGCTTTCCTT. The J gene is TRBJ1-1, the V gene TRBV20-1; no reliable D call. CDR1 DFQATT and CDR2 SNEGSKA come from the germline V gene (reference sequence). V lost 3 bases and J lost 0, with 14 bases in between. The CDR3 contains 15 residues.